These T cell receptor beta chains were read from a single sample in a study of T cell responses to AZD1222 COVID-19 vaccine. Sequencing used immunoSEQ multiplex PCR; TCRdb keeps in-frame clones, though not all of them. This sample has roughly 100,000 clones; 91% occur once, and the top ten carry 45%. This specimen was peripheral blood, taken on day 0 of AZD1222 vaccination. The receptors were gathered from an adult in good health. Both conserved end residues are part of each CDR3. Each record gives: V gene, J gene, D gene, clone size, CDR3 DNA, CDR3 protein. The D gene is left open where the match is weak. Clone size is given for some rows only: seen once, a few or many times, or a class if the clone is expanded.

TRBV28	TRBJ2-7	NA	once	TGTGCCAGCAGTTATGAAGGGATAGAGCAGTACTTC	CASSYEGIEQYF
TRBV3-1/TRBV3-2	TRBJ2-3	TRBD2	once	TGTGCCAGCAGCGAAGGGTCTAGCGGGAGGCAAGATACGCAGTATTTT	CASSEGSSGRQDTQYF
TRBV18	TRBJ2-5	NA	NA	TGTGCCAGCTCACCAAACCAAGAGACCCAGTACTTC	CASSPNQETQYF
TRBV30	TRBJ2-2	NA	NA	TGTGCCTGGCCACAGGGCTCCGGGGAGCTGTTTTTT	CAWPQGSGELFF
TRBV9	TRBJ2-1	TRBD2	NA	TGTGCCAGCAGCCTAGGGACTAGCGGGTTCAATGAGCAGTTCTTC	CASSLGTSGFNEQFF
TRBV27	TRBJ1-1	NA	NA	TGTGCCAGCGGGAGACAGACCCACACTGAAGCTTTCTTT	CASGRQTHTEAFF
TRBV3-1/TRBV3-2	TRBJ2-7	NA	NA	TGTGCCAGCAGCCACGGCGGTCTGGGACAGTACTTC	CASSHGGLGQYF
TRBV3-1/TRBV3-2	TRBJ1-2	NA	once	TGTGCCAGCAGCCCTACCTACAGGGATTACGGCTACACCTTC	CASSPTYRDYGYTF
TRBV28	TRBJ1-1	NA	NA	TGTGCCAGCAGTACACTAAACGTGGGCGGGAGAGACACTGAAGCTTTCTTT	CASSTLNVGGRDTEAFF
TRBV7-9	TRBJ2-5	TRBD1	NA	TGTGCCAGCAGCTTAGTGGGACAGGGCAGGCGAGAGACCCAGTACTTC	CASSLVGQGRRETQYF
TRBV4-1	TRBJ1-6	NA	NA	TGCGCCTTTTCCAGGGTGTTGGGTTCACCCCTCCACTTT	CAFSRVLGSPLHF
TRBV4-1	TRBJ2-7	TRBD2	few	TGCGCCAGCAGCCCCGCCTCTGGATCGAAGGGGCGGGAGGCGTACGAGCAGTACTTC	CASSPASGSKGREAYEQYF
TRBV19	TRBJ1-4	NA	NA	TGTGCCAGTAGTCCGCCCCCGGGCGCAACTAATGAAAAACTGTTTTTT	CASSPPPGATNEKLFF
TRBV2	TRBJ2-7	TRBD2	NA	TGTGCCAGCAGGGGGACTAGCGGGAGTGGTTCTGAGCAGTACTTC	CASRGTSGSGSEQYF
TRBV13	TRBJ2-2	NA	few	TGTGCCAGCAGCTTAGTTTCTAACACCGGGGAGCTGTTTTTT	CASSLVSNTGELFF
TRBV20-1	TRBJ2-3	NA	once	TGCAGTGCTAGTCGAAGGGGGAGTGATTATACGCAGTATTTT	CSASRRGSDYTQYF
TRBV5-1	TRBJ2-2	NA	NA	TGCGCCAGCAACGGGTTGACCAACACCGGGGAGCTGTTTTTT	CASNGLTNTGELFF
TRBV5-6	TRBJ2-2	TRBD1	NA	TGTGCCAGCAGCTACCTCTGGACAGGGAGGTCGAACACCGGGGAGCTGTTTTTT	CASSYLWTGRSNTGELFF